This T cell receptor beta chain was identified during a study of cytomegalovirus exposure and HLA in healthy donors. Study in general: From donors who were HLA-typed, an early data release held around 80 million unique TCRs. Study-wide results and limits: In a later analysis, an Asian-associated ancestry cluster reportedly showed fewer N-insertions than the 666-donor mean. Investigators reported approximately 170 TCR beta chains as tied to cytomegalovirus. Segments of the TCR beta V type were, in most cases, productive about 87% or about 30% of the time in an earlier analysis.

The V end lost 4 bases, the J end lost 8 bases, and 9 bases lay between the germline ends. The CDR3 covers 11 residues. Germline CDR1 is SGHRS and CDR2 is YFSETQ. Researchers ran the PCR with 60 Vbeta and 13 Jbeta primers. Only in-frame clones appear in the TCRdb table, and some are missing; sequencing was by immunoSEQ multiplex PCR. The table records approximately 150,000 clones, around 73% of them present only once. This clone was picked up one time. Its antigen remains unidentified. Sequenced material: PBMCs. V is TRBV5-1 and J is TRBJ1-1; D might be TRBD1 (6 bases). This clonotype was sampled from a female donor in good health and CMV-seronegative. The CDR3 DNA reads as TGCGCCAGCAGCCCTGGACAGGAAGCTTTCTTT. This sequence encodes CASSPGQEAFF. The full variable domain, its missing parts supplied by reference TRBV5-1 and TRBJ1-1, is KAGVTQTPRYLIKTRGQQVTLSCSPISGHRSVSWYQQTPGQGLQFLFEYFSETQRNKGNFPGRFSGRQFSNSRSEMNVSTLELGDSALYLCASSPGQEAFFGQGTRLTVV.